The 7 T cell receptor beta chains in this list originate from one sample, sequenced in a study of T cells after somatic rescue of genetic block. The repertoire was sequenced with immunoSEQ multiplex PCR; TCRdb's copy has only in-frame clones and lacks some. In the table there are some 90,000 clones, about 90% of which are singletons. The sample comprised peripheral blood mononuclear cells (PBMCs). These receptors all come from a young woman.

The chain joins TRBV4-1 to TRBJ2-6; D unclear. There are 18 residues in the CDR3. The V gene lost 0 bases and the J gene lost 0 bases, with 12 bases spanning the gap. Germline CDR1 MGHRA, CDR2 YSYEKL. CDR3: CASSQERVGLSGANVLTF. CDR3 nucleotides: TGCGCCAGCAGCCAAGAGAGAGTAGGGCTCTCTGGGGCCAACGTCCTGACTTTC.

The rearrangement links TRBV19 to TRBJ1-1, with TRBD1 as a possible D gene (6 bases). The germline V and J ends were trimmed by 4 bases and 1 base, with 7 bases remaining between them. The CDR3 loop spans 13 amino acids. Germline CDR1 is LNHDA and CDR2 is SQIVND (reference sequence). The CDR3 loop is CASSKGQNTEAFF. The CDR3 nucleotides read TGTGCCAGTAGTAAGGGACAGAACACTGAAGCTTTCTTT.

The chain joins TRBV27 to TRBJ1-1; D might be TRBD1 (5 bases). Germline CDR1 is MNHEY and CDR2 is SMNVEV (reference sequence). There are 14 residues in the CDR3. Trimming left V 4 bases short and J 4 bases short, with 13 bases between. The CDR3 reads CASSSRVDTTEAFF. Written as DNA, the CDR3 is TGTGCCAGCAGTTCCAGGGTAGATACCACTGAAGCTTTCTTT.

The chain combines TRBV7-9 with TRBJ2-7; either TRBD1 or TRBD2 may fit D (5 bases each). CDR1 and CDR2 (germline): SEHNR, FQNEAQ (reference sequence). With 4 bases removed from V and 7 bases from J, the gap between germline ends came to 14 bases. There are 13 residues in the CDR3. For the CDR3, the DNA is TGTGCCAGCAGCTCGGGACCTCGGAGGGAGCAGTACTTC. As protein: CASSSGPRREQYF.

V gene TRBV20-1 combines with J gene TRBJ2-3; D is uncertain. This CDR3 contains 11 residues. V lost 5 bases and J lost 2, with 5 bases in between. Germline V CDR1 and CDR2: DFQATT, SNEGSKA (reference sequence). The CDR3 DNA reads as TGCAGTGCTGTTGTCACAGATACGCAGTATTTT. Its translation is CSAVVTDTQYF.

This chain links TRBV5-1 with TRBJ2-7; 7 bases line up with TRBD2. The CDR3 spans 16 residues. V trimming: 5 bases; J trimming: 2 bases; junction bases outside the gene matches: 13. From germline, CDR1 is SGHRS and CDR2 YFSETQ. The chain's CDR3 is CASSRTRGFGTYEQYF. Here the CDR3 DNA reads TGCGCCAGCAGTCGGACTAGGGGATTCGGCACCTACGAGCAGTACTTC.

The chain employs TRBV7-2 and TRBJ2-2; D gene uncertain. Germline loops: CDR1 SGHTA, CDR2 FQGNSA. With 5 bases removed from V and 7 bases from J, the gap between germline ends came to 8 bases. The length of the CDR3 is 12 residues. The chain's CDR3 is CASSPPNGELFF. The DNA for the CDR3 is TGTGCCAGCAGCCCCCCGAACGGGGAGCTGTTTTTT.